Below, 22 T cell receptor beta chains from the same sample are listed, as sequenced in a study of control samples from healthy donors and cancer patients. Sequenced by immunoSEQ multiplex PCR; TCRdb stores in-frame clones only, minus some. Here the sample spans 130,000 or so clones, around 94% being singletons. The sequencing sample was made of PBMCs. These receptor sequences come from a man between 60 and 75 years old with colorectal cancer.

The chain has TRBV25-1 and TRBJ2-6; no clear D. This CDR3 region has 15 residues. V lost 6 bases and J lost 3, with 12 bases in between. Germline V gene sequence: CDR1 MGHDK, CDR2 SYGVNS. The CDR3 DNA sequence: TGTGCCAGCAGAATAGAGACCGGTGGGGCCAACGTCCTGACTTTC. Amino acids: CASRIETGGANVLTF.

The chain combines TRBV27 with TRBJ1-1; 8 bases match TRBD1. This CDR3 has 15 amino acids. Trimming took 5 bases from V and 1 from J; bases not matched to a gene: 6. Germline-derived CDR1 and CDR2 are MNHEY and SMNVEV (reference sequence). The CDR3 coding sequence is TGTGCCAGCAGTACGACAGGGGCTTCGAACACTGAAGCTTTCTTT. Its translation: CASSTTGASNTEAFF.

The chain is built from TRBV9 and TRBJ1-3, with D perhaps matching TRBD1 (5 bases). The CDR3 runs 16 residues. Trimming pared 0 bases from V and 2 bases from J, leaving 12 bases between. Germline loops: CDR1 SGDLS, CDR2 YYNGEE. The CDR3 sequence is CASSVDPVGAGNTIYF. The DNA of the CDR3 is TGTGCCAGCAGCGTAGACCCCGTAGGGGCTGGAAACACCATATATTTT.

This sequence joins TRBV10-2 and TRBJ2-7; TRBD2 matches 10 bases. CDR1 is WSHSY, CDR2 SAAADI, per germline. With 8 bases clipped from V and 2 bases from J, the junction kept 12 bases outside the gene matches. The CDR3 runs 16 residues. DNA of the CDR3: TGCGCCAGCTCCACTTTTAGCGGGGGGCTTACCTACGAGCAGTACTTC. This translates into CASSTFSGGLTYEQYF.

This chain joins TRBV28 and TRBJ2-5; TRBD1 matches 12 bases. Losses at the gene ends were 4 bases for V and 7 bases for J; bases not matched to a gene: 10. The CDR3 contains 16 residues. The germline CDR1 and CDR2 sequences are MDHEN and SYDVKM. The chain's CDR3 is CASSSFRDRGQVTQYF. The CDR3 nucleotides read TGTGCCAGCAGTTCTTTCCGGGACAGGGGGCAGGTGACCCAGTACTTC.

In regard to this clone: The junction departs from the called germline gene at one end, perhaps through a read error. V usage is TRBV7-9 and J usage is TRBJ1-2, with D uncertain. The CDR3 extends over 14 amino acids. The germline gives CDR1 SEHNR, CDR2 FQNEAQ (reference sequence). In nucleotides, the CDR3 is TGTACCAGCAGCTTTCTCGCCCAGGCATCTGGCTACACCTTC. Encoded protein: CTSSFLAQASGYTF. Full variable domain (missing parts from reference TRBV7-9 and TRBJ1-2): DTGVSQNPRHKITKRGQNVTFRCDPISEHNRLYWYRQTLGQGPEFLTYFQNEAQLEKSRLLSDRFSAERPKGSFSTLEIQRTEQGDSAMYLCTSSFLAQASGYTFGSGTRLTVV.

The CDR3 DNA follows: TGCAGCGTGGGGGGAGAGGGCTACACCTTC. It encodes CSVGGEGYTF. The chain carries TRBV29-1 and TRBJ1-2; D may be TRBD1 (5 bases). The ends were cut back, 6 bases at V and 8 bases at J, with 10 bases in the middle. CDR3 length: 10 amino acids. The germline V gene encodes CDR1 SQVTM and CDR2 ANQGSEA.

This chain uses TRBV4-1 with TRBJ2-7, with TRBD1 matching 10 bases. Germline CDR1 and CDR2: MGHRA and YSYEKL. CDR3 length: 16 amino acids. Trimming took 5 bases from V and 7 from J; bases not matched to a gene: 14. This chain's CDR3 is CASSKRGDRGLDEQYF. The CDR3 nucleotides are TGCGCCAGCAGCAAAAGGGGGGACAGGGGTCTCGATGAGCAGTACTTC.

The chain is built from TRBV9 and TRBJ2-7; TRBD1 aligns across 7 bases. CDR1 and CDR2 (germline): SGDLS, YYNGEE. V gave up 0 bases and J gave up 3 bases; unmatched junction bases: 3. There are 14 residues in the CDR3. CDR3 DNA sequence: TGTGCCAGCAGCGTAGTTCCAGGGGGCTACGAGCAGTACTTC. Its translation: CASSVVPGGYEQYF.

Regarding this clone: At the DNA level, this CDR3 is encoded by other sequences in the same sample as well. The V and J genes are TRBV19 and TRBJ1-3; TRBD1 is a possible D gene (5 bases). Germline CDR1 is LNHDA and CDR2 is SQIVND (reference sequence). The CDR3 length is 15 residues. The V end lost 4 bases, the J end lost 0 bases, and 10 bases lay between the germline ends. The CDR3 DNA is TGTGCCAGTAGTAAAGACGACAGCTCTGGAAACACCATATATTTT. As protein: CASSKDDSSGNTIYF.

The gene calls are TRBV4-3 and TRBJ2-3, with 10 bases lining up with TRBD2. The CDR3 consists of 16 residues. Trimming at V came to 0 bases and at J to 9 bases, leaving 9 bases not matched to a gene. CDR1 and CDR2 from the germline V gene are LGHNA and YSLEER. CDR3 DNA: TGCGCCAGCAGCCAAGATGTGCTAGCGGGGGTGGTGACGCAGTATTTT. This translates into CASSQDVLAGVVTQYF.

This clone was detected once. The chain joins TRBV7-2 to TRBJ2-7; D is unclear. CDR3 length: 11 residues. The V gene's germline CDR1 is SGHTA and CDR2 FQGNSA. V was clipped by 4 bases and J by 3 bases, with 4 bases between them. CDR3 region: CASSSFYEQYF. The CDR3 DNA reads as TGTGCCAGCAGCTCCTTCTACGAGCAGTACTTC.

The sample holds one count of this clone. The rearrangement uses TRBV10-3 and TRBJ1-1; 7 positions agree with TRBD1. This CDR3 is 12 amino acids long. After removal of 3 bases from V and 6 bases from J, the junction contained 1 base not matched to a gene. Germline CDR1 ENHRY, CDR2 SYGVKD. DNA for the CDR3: TGTGCCATCAGTGAAGGGGGCCCTGAAGCTTTCTTT. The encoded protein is CAISEGGPEAFF.

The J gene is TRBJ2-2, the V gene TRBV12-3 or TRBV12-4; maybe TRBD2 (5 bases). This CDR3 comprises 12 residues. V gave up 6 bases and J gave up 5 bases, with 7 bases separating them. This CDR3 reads CASRLGTGELFF. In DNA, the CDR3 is TGTGCCAGCAGACTAGGGACCGGGGAGCTGTTTTTT.

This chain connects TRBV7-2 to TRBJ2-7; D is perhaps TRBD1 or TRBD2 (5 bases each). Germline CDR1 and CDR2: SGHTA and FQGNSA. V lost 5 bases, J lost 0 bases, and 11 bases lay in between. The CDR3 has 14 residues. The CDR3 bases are TGTGCCAGCAGCCCTGGGACGCCCTCCTACGAGCAGTACTTC. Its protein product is CASSPGTPSYEQYF.

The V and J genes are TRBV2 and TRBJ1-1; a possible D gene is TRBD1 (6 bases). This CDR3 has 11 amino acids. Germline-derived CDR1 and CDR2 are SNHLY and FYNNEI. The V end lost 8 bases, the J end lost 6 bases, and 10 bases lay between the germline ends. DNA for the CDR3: TGTGCCAGCGTGGGGGCCCCTGAAGCTTTCTTT. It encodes CASVGAPEAFF.

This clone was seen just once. The chain's CDR3 is CASSSDGLQYF. Written as DNA, the CDR3 is TGTGCCAGCAGCTCGGACGGGTTGCAGTATTTT. The genes are TRBV5-6 and TRBJ2-3; D gene unclear. The V gene's germline CDR1 is SGHDT and CDR2 YYEEEE. This CDR3 has 11 residues. V shed 3 bases and J shed 11 bases, with 10 bases lying between them.

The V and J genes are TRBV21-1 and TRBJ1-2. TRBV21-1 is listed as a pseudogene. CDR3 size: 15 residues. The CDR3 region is CASSKEATFNYGYTF. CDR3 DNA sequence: TGTGCCAGCAGCAAGGAGGCGACCTTCAACTATGGCTACACCTTC.

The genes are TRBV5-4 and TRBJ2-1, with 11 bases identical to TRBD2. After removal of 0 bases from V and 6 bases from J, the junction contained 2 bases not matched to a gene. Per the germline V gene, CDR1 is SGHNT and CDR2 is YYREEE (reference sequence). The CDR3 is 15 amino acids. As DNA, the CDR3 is TGTGCCAGCAGCTTGGGGCTAGCGGGGGGCAATGAGCAGTTCTTC. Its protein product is CASSLGLAGGNEQFF.

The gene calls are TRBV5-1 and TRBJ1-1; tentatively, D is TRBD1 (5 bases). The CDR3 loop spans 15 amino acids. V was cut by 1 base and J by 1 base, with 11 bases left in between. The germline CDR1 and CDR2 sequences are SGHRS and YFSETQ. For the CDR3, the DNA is TGCGCCAGCAGCTTGTCCCCGGGGGGGAACACTGAAGCTTTCTTT. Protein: CASSLSPGGNTEAFF.

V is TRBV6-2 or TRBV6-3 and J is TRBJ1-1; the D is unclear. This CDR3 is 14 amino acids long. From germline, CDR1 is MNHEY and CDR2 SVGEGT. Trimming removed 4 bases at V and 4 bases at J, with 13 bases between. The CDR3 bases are TGTGCCAGCAGTTCCATCCTGATTGGCACTGAAGCTTTCTTT. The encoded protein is CASSSILIGTEAFF.

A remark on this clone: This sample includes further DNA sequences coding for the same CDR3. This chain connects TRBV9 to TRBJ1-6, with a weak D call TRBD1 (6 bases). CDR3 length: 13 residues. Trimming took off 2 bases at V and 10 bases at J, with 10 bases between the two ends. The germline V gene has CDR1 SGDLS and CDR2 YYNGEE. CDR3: CASSVEGGSPLHF. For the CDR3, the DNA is TGTGCCAGCAGCGTCGAAGGGGGGTCACCCCTCCACTTT.